The 27 T cell receptor beta chains reported below all come from one sample, sequenced in a study of blood T cell repertoires in COVID-19. TCRdb's table, derived via immunoSEQ multiplex PCR, lists solely in-frame clones and lacks some. The data show around 31,000 clones, 89% seen once. The sample was peripheral blood. These receptors all stem from a woman between 35 and 50 years old with active or convalescent COVID-19.

The chain links TRBV3-1 (or the pseudogene TRBV3-2) to TRBJ2-5; D may be TRBD2 (5 bases). CDR1 and CDR2 from the germline V gene are LGHDT and YNNKEL (reference sequence). CDR3 length equals 13 residues. Trimming pared 4 bases from V and 5 bases from J, leaving 11 bases between. Here the CDR3 DNA reads TGTGCCAGCAGCCCCCTGGGGAGCGAGACCCAGTACTTC. Its protein is CASSPLGSETQYF.

This sequence joins TRBV28 and TRBJ2-3, with a tentative D call TRBD2 (6 bases). Trimming stripped 6 bases from V and 4 bases from J, with 14 bases between. The CDR3 runs 14 residues. The germline V gene encodes CDR1 MDHEN and CDR2 SYDVKM. CDR3 protein: CASRPGVGADTQYF. The DNA for the CDR3 is TGTGCCAGCAGACCGGGAGTAGGGGCAGATACGCAGTATTTT.

This clone was counted only a few times. The chain employs TRBV19 and TRBJ1-1; TRBD1 agrees at 7 bases. The V gene end was trimmed by 6 bases and the J gene end by 5 bases; junction bases not matched to a gene: 9. Germline-derived CDR1 and CDR2 are LNHDA and SQIVND (reference sequence). The CDR3 length is 14 residues. CDR3 region: CASRKTGMSTEAFF. For the CDR3, the DNA is TGTGCCAGTAGAAAGACAGGGATGAGTACTGAAGCTTTCTTT.

J is TRBJ2-3 and V is TRBV11-2; D is unclear. CDR3 length equals 15 residues. Germline V gene lookup returns CDR1 SGHAT and CDR2 FQNNGV. The germline V and J ends were trimmed by 5 bases and 5 bases, with 17 bases remaining between them. Written as DNA, the CDR3 is TGTGCCAGCAGCCAGCGCGTTGGCCCGGGAGATACGCAGTATTTT. Its protein product is CASSQRVGPGDTQYF.

The CDR3 bases are TGCGCCAGCAGCCAAGGCTCAGGGGCTAATGAAAAACTGTTTTTT. Its translation is CASSQGSGANEKLFF. The rearrangement uses TRBV4-3 and TRBJ1-4; D may be TRBD1 (6 bases). Trimming stripped 1 base from V and 3 bases from J, with 9 bases between. The CDR3 runs to 15 residues. Germline assignment: CDR1 LGHNA and CDR2 YSLEER.

J is TRBJ2-5 and V is TRBV6-7, with 8 positions matching TRBD1. TRBV6-7 is given ORF status, its function remaining uncertain. With V trimmed by 6 bases and J by 13 bases, 7 bases remained unmatched. There are 11 residues in the CDR3. The CDR3 sequence: CASSTRDRRYF. The CDR3 bases are TGTGCCAGCAGCACACGGGACAGGAGGTACTTC.

The chain is built from TRBV28 and TRBJ1-2, with TRBD1 identical over 7 bases. This CDR3 comprises 15 residues. With V trimmed by 6 bases and J by 1 base, 8 bases remained unmatched. Germline CDR1 reads MDHEN; CDR2 reads SYDVKM. This chain's CDR3 is CASRGTGVGNYGYTF. DNA of the CDR3: TGTGCCAGCAGGGGCACAGGGGTCGGTAACTATGGCTACACCTTC.

V and J are TRBV9 and TRBJ2-1; weak D call: TRBD1 (6 bases). Trimming removed 1 base from V and 8 bases from J, with 16 bases in between. CDR1 is SGDLS, CDR2 YYNGEE, per germline. This CDR3 contains 15 residues. The CDR3 here is CASSVWNRDIHEQFF. CDR3 coding DNA: TGTGCCAGCAGCGTATGGAACAGGGATATACATGAGCAGTTCTTC.

V is TRBV27 and J is TRBJ1-2; 7 bases line up with TRBD1. CDR3 size: 16 residues. The junction had 17 bases not matched to a gene; V was cut back by 5 bases and J by 8 bases. Per germline, CDR1 MNHEY and CDR2 SMNVEV (reference sequence). The CDR3 coding sequence is TGTGCCAGCAGTCGATTACAGGGGTCATCTCCTAGGGGCTACACCTTC. It codes for CASSRLQGSSPRGYTF.

The chain combines TRBV14 with TRBJ2-5, with 9 bases aligning to TRBD2. Trimming removed 4 bases from V and 1 base from J; junction bases left unmatched: 7. This CDR3 region has 16 residues. CDR1 SGHDN and CDR2 FVKESK come from the germline V gene. The CDR3 is CASSPLAGLFQETQYF. The CDR3, as DNA: TGTGCCAGCAGCCCCCTAGCGGGGCTATTCCAAGAGACCCAGTACTTC.

This clone has more than one count but fewer than ten. The rearrangement uses TRBV10-3 and TRBJ1-1, with D possibly being TRBD1 (6 bases). Trimming stripped 3 bases from V and 0 bases from J, with 14 bases between. CDR1 and CDR2 (germline): ENHRY, SYGVKD. The CDR3 runs 16 residues. CDR3 amino acids: CAISEPPGAMNTEAFF. The CDR3 DNA follows: TGTGCCATCAGTGAACCCCCAGGGGCCATGAACACTGAAGCTTTCTTT.

The genes are TRBV6-5 and TRBJ1-4; 7 positions agree with TRBD1. CDR1 is MNHEY and CDR2 is SVGAGI in the germline V gene. The V segment lost 4 bases and the J segment 8 bases; nucleotides outside the gene matches: 10. This CDR3 contains 15 residues. CDR3 sequence: CASSSAGGRGEKLFF. DNA for the CDR3: TGTGCCAGCAGTTCCGCAGGGGGTCGGGGCGAAAAACTGTTTTTT.

CDR3 region: CASSSPTALDTGELFF. The CDR3 nucleotides read TGTGCCAGCAGTTCGCCGACTGCCTTAGACACCGGGGAGCTGTTTTTT. The V call is TRBV27, the J call TRBJ2-2, with D unclear. Per germline, CDR1 MNHEY and CDR2 SMNVEV (reference sequence). V shed 4 bases and J shed 3 bases, with 15 bases lying between them. The CDR3 is 16 residues long.

This clone was detected only once. For the CDR3, the DNA is TGCGCCAGCAGTGAGTCCCGGGACAGGGGATCCGATACGCAGTATTTT. It specifies CASSESRDRGSDTQYF. V and J are TRBV10-1 and TRBJ2-3; 10 nucleotides line up with TRBD1. This CDR3 spans 16 amino acids. The V gene's germline CDR1 is WNHNN and CDR2 SYGVQD (reference sequence). Germline trimming cut 0 bases from V and 6 bases from J; bases unmatched to any gene: 6.

The gene calls are TRBV5-6 and TRBJ2-7; TRBD2 aligns across 11 bases. Losses at the gene ends were 4 bases for V and 7 bases for J; bases not matched to a gene: 7. The CDR3 covers 14 residues. The germline V gene has CDR1 SGHDT and CDR2 YYEEEE. The CDR3 bases are TGTGCCAGCAGCACGGGACTAGCGGTGGGAGAGCAGTACTTC. This gives the protein CASSTGLAVGEQYF.

The genes are TRBV2 and TRBJ2-1; D is perhaps TRBD2 (7 bases). The V gene lost 9 bases and the J gene lost 0 bases, with 18 bases spanning the gap. This CDR3 is 16 amino acids long. The germline V gene encodes CDR1 SNHLY and CDR2 FYNNEI. The CDR3 nucleotides are TGTGCCAGTCGTGGCGGGGGCCACAGCTCCTACAATGAGCAGTTCTTC. Translating it yields CASRGGGHSSYNEQFF.

A few counts support this clone. The chain couples TRBV3-1 (or the pseudogene TRBV3-2) to TRBJ2-5, with D perhaps TRBD1 (6 bases). Germline values: CDR1 LGHDT, CDR2 YNNKEL (reference sequence). V was cut by 2 bases and J by 2 bases, with 9 bases left in between. The CDR3 covers 14 residues. CDR3 sequence: CASSQYGQQETQYF. The CDR3 DNA reads TGTGCCAGCAGCCAATACGGACAGCAAGAGACCCAGTACTTC.

The chain employs TRBV5-1 and TRBJ2-3; possible D gene TRBD1, 5 bases. Per germline, CDR1 SGHRS and CDR2 YFSETQ. With 3 bases removed from V and 0 bases from J, the gap between germline ends came to 8 bases. The CDR3 has 14 residues. In DNA, the CDR3 is TGCGCCAGCAGCTCAGACAGTAGCACAGATACGCAGTATTTT. This gives the protein CASSSDSSTDTQYF.

The chain has TRBV7-2 and TRBJ1-6; D gene uncertain. The V gene's germline CDR1 is SGHTA and CDR2 FQGNSA. CDR3 length: 15 amino acids. Trimming removed 0 bases at V and 13 bases at J, with 16 bases between. The CDR3 sequence is CASSLAAESERPLHF. The CDR3 DNA reads as TGTGCCAGCAGCTTAGCGGCGGAGAGTGAGAGGCCCCTCCACTTT.

The chain carries TRBV25-1 and TRBJ2-1, with D perhaps matching TRBD1 (5 bases). The germline V and J ends were trimmed by 3 bases and 3 bases, with 9 bases remaining between them. This CDR3 contains 14 residues. In germline, CDR1 is MGHDK, CDR2 SYGVNS. The CDR3 nucleotides are TGTGCCAGCAGTGACAGGGTTTTCTACAATGAGCAGTTCTTC. Protein: CASSDRVFYNEQFF.

The rearrangement uses TRBV28 and TRBJ2-1, with D possibly matching TRBD1 (6 bases). V was trimmed by 3 bases and J by 3 bases, leaving 15 bases between them. CDR3 length equals 16 residues. Looked up from germline, CDR1 is MDHEN and CDR2 is SYDVKM. Here the CDR3 reads CASSLVITGIYNEQFF. CDR3 sequence (DNA): TGTGCCAGCAGTTTGGTCATTACAGGGATCTACAATGAGCAGTTCTTC.

This chain joins TRBV5-6 and TRBJ2-2; possibly TRBD1 for D (5 bases). Germline loops: CDR1 SGHDT, CDR2 YYEEEE. V lost 3 bases to trimming and J lost 1 base, with 7 bases between them. The CDR3 has 14 residues. Here the CDR3 DNA reads TGTGCCAGCAGCTCAGACAGGAACACCGGGGAGCTGTTTTTT. It yields the protein CASSSDRNTGELFF. Looking up the rest from reference TRBV5-6 and TRBJ2-2 gives the full variable domain: DAGVTQSPTHLIKTRGQQVTLRCSPKSGHDTVSWYQQALGQGPQFIFQYYEEEERQRGNFPDRFSGHQFPNYSSELNVNALLLGDSALYLCASSSDRNTGELFFGEGSRLTVL.

This chain uses TRBV5-5 with TRBJ1-2; D is possibly TRBD1 (5 bases). The CDR3 sequence is 16 residues long. Germline CDR1 and CDR2: SGHKS and YYEKEE (reference sequence). Trimming shortened V by 4 bases and J by 4 bases, and 20 bases separated the two germline ends. The CDR3 bases are TGTGCCAGCAGCCACCGACTCGACAGCCTCCTCTATGGCTACACCTTC. Its protein is CASSHRLDSLLYGYTF.

V gene TRBV7-2 combines with J gene TRBJ1-2; maybe TRBD1 (5 bases). This CDR3 comprises 13 residues. Germline assignment: CDR1 SGHTA and CDR2 FQGNSA. Trimming cost V 6 bases and J 10 bases, with 18 bases left between them. The CDR3 loop is CASRTGTVRAYTF. CDR3 nucleotides: TGTGCCAGCAGAACCGGGACTGTAAGAGCCTACACCTTC.

The chain links TRBV7-3 to TRBJ2-6; 7 nucleotides align to TRBD1. V gave up 5 bases and J gave up 0 bases; unmatched junction bases: 13. CDR1 SGHTA and CDR2 FQGTGA come from the germline V gene. The CDR3 is 19 residues long. In DNA, the CDR3 is TGTGCCAGCAGCCGGGTCAAAGGGGGCCAATCCTCTGGGGCCAACGTCCTGACTTTC. Translated, it gives CASSRVKGGQSSGANVLTF.

The V and J genes are TRBV29-1 and TRBJ1-2, with D perhaps matching TRBD1 (5 bases). The CDR3 extends over 12 amino acids. The germline V gene has CDR1 SQVTM and CDR2 ANQGSEA. Trimming took off 7 bases at V and 8 bases at J, with 17 bases between the two ends. The CDR3 nucleotides are TGCAGCGCGAGCTCCAGGGTACCCGGCTACACCTTC. Its protein is CSASSRVPGYTF.

This clone was seen once. V gene TRBV6-1 combines with J gene TRBJ2-4; 7 positions agree with TRBD2. The V and J ends lost 2 bases and 6 bases, in that order; junction bases with no gene match: 10. The CDR3 loop spans 16 amino acids. CDR1 MNHNS and CDR2 SASEGT come from the germline V gene. CDR3 sequence (DNA): TGTGCCAGCAGTGAATGGTTGCGGGAGCTCGGAAACATTCAGTACTTC. It is translated as CASSEWLRELGNIQYF.